This is a list of T cell receptor beta chains from one sample in a study of T-cell memory formation after mild COVID-19. TCRdb independently ran MiXCR on the 5' RACE reads; one entry per CDR3 protein. The repertoire includes about 400,000 distinct CDR3 sequences, about a sixth of them detected once, and roughly 21% sits in the top ten. Sequencing input: PBMCs or a T cell subset sorted from them (not recorded which). These receptors were obtained from a man aged 18 to 30 who had mild COVID-19 (a few samples of this study predate the infection). Cell type and time point are not known. CDR3s include the opening cysteine and the closing phenylalanine or tryptophan. The D gene is left open where the match is weak.

d_call j_call v_call cdr3_aa
TRBD2 TRBJ2-1 TRBV20-1 CSARDGTSQPYNEQFF
- TRBJ1-1 TRBV6-5 CASSLGQRSEAFF
- TRBJ2-1 TRBV12-3/TRBV12-4 CASSRDLGDPFF
TRBD1 TRBJ1-2 TRBV12-3/TRBV12-4 CASSLGRGAHGYTF
- TRBJ1-5 TRBV27 CASSLSTGGQPQHF
TRBD1 TRBJ2-3 TRBV11-2 CASSLEGGLKVDTQYF
- TRBJ2-1 TRBV18 CASSPPRGPNEQFF
TRBD1 TRBJ2-1 TRBV5-6 CASSFRDRGRNEQFF
TRBD2 TRBJ2-3 TRBV6-5 CASSYVAGGRIKGRDTQYF
- TRBJ2-7 TRBV5-1 CASGAEQYF
TRBD1 TRBJ2-2 TRBV25-1 CASSEWDRGNTGELFF
- TRBJ1-3 TRBV6-5 CASISGNTIYF
- TRBJ2-5 TRBV7-7 CASSSLAGTLGETQYF
- TRBJ2-2 TRBV10-3 CAISPNRDAGELFF
- TRBJ2-3 TRBV29-1 CSVGRGLGSTQYF
TRBD1 TRBJ1-2 TRBV5-1 CASSMGQGAAYGYTF
- TRBJ2-2 TRBV20-1 CSARDQGNTGELFF
- TRBJ1-5 TRBV4-1 CASSTTGIQPQHF
- TRBJ1-1 TRBV18 CASSSNRALNTEAFF
- TRBJ1-1 TRBV16 CASSQTLNTEAFF
TRBD1 TRBJ1-1 TRBV4-2 CASRNTGGNTEAFF
- TRBJ2-5 TRBV5-6 CASSFPGETQYF
- TRBJ2-3 TRBV15 CATSRVGPWTQADTQYF
- TRBJ2-3 TRBV7-9 CASSQLQGTQYF
- TRBJ1-5 TRBV4-1 CASSTHHPQGNQPQHF
TRBD2 TRBJ2-1 TRBV11-2 CASSSPLSGGFDNEQFF
- TRBJ1-1 TRBV7-9 CASSLARFGQRFSAFF
- TRBJ2-5 TRBV15 CATSRDEETQYF
TRBD1 TRBJ1-6 TRBV7-2 CASSYLDRDPHF
TRBD2 TRBJ2-1 TRBV7-2 CASSHPAGLAGESHEQFF
TRBD2 TRBJ2-1 TRBV11-2 CASSPRGGGGVHNEQFF
TRBD2 TRBJ2-1 TRBV3-1 CASSPLTGGPGDEQFF
- TRBJ2-1 TRBV9 CASSVQLASLPEQFF
- TRBJ2-3 TRBV5-6 CASSRADTQYF
TRBD1 TRBJ1-6 TRBV4-1 CASSLQGQGGDSPLHF
- TRBJ1-1 TRBV7-8 CASSHPLGEAFF
TRBD1 TRBJ2-3 TRBV29-1 CSADRGETDTQYF
- TRBJ1-6 TRBV30 CAWGRSSYNSPLHF
TRBD1 TRBJ2-3 TRBV4-3 CASSQDLRQGLGETQYF
- TRBJ1-6 TRBV20-1 CSAPSGGFVGSPLHF
- TRBJ2-7 TRBV7-9 CASSEVRTYEQYF